This T cell receptor beta chain was sequenced in a study of CD8+ T cells in alopecia areata. Sequencing templates came from extracted RNA that was reverse transcribed into cDNA. Libraries were prepared by immunoSEQ multiplex PCR; TCRdb keeps only in-frame clonotypes and omits some of them. The sample comprises approximately 160,000 clones, approximately 57% of which are singletons, and 12% to 15% rests with the top ten. This clone was detected once. Its cognate antigen is unknown. Per germline, CDR1 ENHRY and CDR2 SYGVKD. The V gene end was trimmed by 6 bases and the J gene end by 0 bases; junction bases not matched to a gene: 3. This CDR3 has 14 amino acids. Treatment in this sample: oral pan-JAK inhibitor, 5-10 mg twice daily. Peripheral blood and lesional scalp punch biopsies were taken from alopecia areata patients. Overall study results and limits: With tofacitinib ongoing, many expanded lesional clones persisted in both scalp and blood. Sequencing of scalp samples also captures resident alphabeta T cells of normal skin. Scalp clonality and expanded CD8+ clones among the top 100 were significantly decreased by tofacitinib.

The sample here was CD4+ T cells sorted from blood, taken at week 24, from a patient treated with tofacitinib. This TCR derives from a human donor with alopecia areata. The rearrangement links TRBV10-3 to TRBJ1-1; 8 positions agree with TRBD1. The CDR3 region has the DNA TGTGCCATCAGGGACAGGGAGGTGAACACTGAAGCTTTCTTT. Translated: CAIRDREVNTEAFF.